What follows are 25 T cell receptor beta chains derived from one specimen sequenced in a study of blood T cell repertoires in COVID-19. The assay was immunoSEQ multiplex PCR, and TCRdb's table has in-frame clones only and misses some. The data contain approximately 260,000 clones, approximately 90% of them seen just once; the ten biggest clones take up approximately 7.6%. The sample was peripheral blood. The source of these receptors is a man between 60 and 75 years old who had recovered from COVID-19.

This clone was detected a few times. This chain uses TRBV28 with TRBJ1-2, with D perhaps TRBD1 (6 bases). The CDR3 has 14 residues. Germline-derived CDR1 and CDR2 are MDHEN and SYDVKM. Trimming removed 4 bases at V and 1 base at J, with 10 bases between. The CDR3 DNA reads TGTGCCAGCAGTTACAGCAGGGGTAACTATGGCTACACCTTC. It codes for CASSYSRGNYGYTF.

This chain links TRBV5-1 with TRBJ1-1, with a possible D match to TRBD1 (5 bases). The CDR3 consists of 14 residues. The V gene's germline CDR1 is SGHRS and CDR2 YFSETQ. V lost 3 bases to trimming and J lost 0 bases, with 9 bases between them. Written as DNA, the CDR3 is TGCGCCAGCAGCTGGGGCGAGTTGAACACTGAAGCTTTCTTT. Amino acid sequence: CASSWGELNTEAFF.

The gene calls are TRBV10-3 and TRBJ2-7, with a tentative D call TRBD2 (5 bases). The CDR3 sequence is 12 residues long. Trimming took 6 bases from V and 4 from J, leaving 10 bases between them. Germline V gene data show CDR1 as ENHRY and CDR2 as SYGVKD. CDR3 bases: TGTGCCATCAGCAAGGACTTGTACGAGCAGTACTTC. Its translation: CAISKDLYEQYF.

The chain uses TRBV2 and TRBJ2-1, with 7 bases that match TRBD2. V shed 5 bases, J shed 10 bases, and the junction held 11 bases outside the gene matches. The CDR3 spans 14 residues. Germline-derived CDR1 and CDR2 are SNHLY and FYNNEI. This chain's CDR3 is CASSMSLGGNEQFF. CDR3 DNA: TGTGCCAGCAGTATGTCCCTGGGGGGGAACGAGCAGTTCTTC.

Here the CDR3 reads CASLAGNEQYF. The CDR3 DNA reads as TGTGCCAGCTTAGCAGGGAACGAGCAGTACTTC. V usage is TRBV6-5 and J usage is TRBJ2-7, with D tentatively TRBD1 (5 bases). This CDR3 region has 11 residues. The germline CDR1 and CDR2 sequences are MNHEY and SVGAGI. The germline V and J ends were trimmed by 8 bases and 5 bases, with 10 bases remaining between them.

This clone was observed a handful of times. The CDR3 sequence: CASSFQRGGQGTQYF. The CDR3 region has the DNA TGTGCCAGCAGCTTTCAGCGGGGGGGACAGGGTACGCAGTATTTT. The chain combines TRBV7-2 with TRBJ2-3; D may be TRBD2 (10 bases). CDR3 length equals 15 residues. Germline assignment: CDR1 SGHTA and CDR2 FQGNSA. Deletions cut 3 bases from V and 8 bases from J, with 18 bases between.

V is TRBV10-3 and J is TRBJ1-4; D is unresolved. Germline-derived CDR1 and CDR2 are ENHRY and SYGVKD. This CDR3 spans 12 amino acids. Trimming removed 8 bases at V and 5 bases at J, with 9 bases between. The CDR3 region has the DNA TGTGCCATCGGCCCGGGAAATGAAAAACTGTTTTTT. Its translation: CAIGPGNEKLFF.

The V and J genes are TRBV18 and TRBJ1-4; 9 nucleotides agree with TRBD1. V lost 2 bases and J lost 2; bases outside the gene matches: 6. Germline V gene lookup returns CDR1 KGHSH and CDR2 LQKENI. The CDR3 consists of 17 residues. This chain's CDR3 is CASSPASTGGTNEKLFF. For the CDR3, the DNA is TGTGCCAGCTCACCAGCTTCCACAGGGGGCACTAATGAAAAACTGTTTTTT.

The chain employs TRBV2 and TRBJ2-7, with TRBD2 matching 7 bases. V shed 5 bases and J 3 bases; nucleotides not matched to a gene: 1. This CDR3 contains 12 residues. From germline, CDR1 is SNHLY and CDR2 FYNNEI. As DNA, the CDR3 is TGTGCCAGCAGTAGCGGGGACTACGAGCAGTACTTC. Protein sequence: CASSSGDYEQYF.

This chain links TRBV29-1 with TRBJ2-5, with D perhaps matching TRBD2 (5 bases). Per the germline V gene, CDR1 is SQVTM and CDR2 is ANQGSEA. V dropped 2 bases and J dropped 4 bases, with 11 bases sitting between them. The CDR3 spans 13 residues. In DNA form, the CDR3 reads TGCAGCGTTGAAAAACTAGTCAGAGAGACCCAGTACTTC. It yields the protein CSVEKLVRETQYF.

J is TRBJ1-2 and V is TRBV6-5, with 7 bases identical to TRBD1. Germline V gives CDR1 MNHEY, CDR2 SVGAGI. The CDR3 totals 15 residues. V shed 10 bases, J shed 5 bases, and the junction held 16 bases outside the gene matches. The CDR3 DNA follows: TGTGCCATCGAAGGGACAGCCATCCAGAAGTATGGCTACACCTTC. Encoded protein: CAIEGTAIQKYGYTF.

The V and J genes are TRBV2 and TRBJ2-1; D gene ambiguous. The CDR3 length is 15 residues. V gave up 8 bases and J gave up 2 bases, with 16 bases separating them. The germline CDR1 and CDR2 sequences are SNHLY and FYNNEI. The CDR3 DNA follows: TGTGCCAGCGGTCTCGAGGCGCTCCCCTACAATGAGCAGTTCTTC. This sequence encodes CASGLEALPYNEQFF.

The CDR3 protein is CASSSTGEGGYTF. The CDR3 region has the DNA TGTGCCAGCAGCTCAACAGGGGAAGGTGGCTACACCTTC. The V and J genes are TRBV6-5 and TRBJ1-2, with 7 bases lining up with TRBD1. In germline, CDR1 is MNHEY, CDR2 SVGAGI. V lost 6 bases and J lost 7; bases outside the gene matches: 8. This CDR3 comprises 13 residues.

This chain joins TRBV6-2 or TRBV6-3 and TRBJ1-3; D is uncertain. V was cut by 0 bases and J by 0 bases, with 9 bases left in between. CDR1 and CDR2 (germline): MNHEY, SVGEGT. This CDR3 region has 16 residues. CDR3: CASSYSPESSGNTIYF. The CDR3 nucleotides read TGTGCCAGCAGTTACTCGCCGGAGAGCTCTGGAAACACCATATATTTT.

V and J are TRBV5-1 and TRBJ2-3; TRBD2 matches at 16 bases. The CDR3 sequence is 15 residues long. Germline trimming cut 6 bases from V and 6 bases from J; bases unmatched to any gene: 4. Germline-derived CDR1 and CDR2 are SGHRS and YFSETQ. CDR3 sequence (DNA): TGCGCCAGCATGGGACTAGCGGGGGGGCCTGATACGCAGTATTTT. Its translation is CASMGLAGGPDTQYF.

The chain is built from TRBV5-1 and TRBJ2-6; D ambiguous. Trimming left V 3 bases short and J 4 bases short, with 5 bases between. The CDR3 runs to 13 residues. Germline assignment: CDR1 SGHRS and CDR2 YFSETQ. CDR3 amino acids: CASSSGGANVLTF. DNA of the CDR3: TGCGCCAGCAGCTCCGGGGGGGCCAACGTCCTGACTTTC.

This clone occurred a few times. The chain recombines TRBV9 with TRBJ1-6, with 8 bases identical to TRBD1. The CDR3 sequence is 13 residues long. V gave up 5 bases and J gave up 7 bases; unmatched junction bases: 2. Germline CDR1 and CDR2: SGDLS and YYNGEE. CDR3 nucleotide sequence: TGTGCCAGCAGAACAGGGGGGAATTCACCCCTCCACTTT. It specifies CASRTGGNSPLHF.

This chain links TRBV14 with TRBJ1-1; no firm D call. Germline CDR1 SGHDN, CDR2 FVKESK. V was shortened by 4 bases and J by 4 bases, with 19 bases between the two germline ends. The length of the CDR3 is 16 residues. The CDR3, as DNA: TGTGCCAGCAGCCCAGCCGGGATGGTGATCGGCACTGAAGCTTTCTTT. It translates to CASSPAGMVIGTEAFF.

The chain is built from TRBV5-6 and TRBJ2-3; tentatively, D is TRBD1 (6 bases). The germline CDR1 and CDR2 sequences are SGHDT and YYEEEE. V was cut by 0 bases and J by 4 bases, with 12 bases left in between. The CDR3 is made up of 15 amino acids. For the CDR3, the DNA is TGTGCCAGCAGCTTGGCGGGACAACTCCCAGATACGCAGTATTTT. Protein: CASSLAGQLPDTQYF.

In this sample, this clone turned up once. This CDR3 is CASSEGSQPQHF. The CDR3 DNA reads TGTGCCAGCAGCGAGGGAAGCCAGCCCCAGCATTTT. The V gene is TRBV11-2, the J gene TRBJ1-5; no clear D. Per germline, CDR1 SGHAT and CDR2 FQNNGV. Deletions cut 5 bases from V and 7 bases from J, with 9 bases between. This CDR3 region has 12 residues.

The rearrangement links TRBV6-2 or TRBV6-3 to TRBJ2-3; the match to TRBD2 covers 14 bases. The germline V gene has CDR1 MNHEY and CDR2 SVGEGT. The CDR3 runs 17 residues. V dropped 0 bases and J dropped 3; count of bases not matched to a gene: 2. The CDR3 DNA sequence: TGTGCCAGCAGTTACTCGAGACTAGCGGGGGGGACAGATACGCAGTATTTT. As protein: CASSYSRLAGGTDTQYF.

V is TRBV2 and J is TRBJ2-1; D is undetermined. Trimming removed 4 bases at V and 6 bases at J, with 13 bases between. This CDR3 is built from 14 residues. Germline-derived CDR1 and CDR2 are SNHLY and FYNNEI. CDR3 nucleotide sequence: TGTGCCAGCAGTGGGCGGTCTGCCGCCAATGAGCAGTTCTTC. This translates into CASSGRSAANEQFF.

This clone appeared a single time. The CDR3 sequence is CAWSPGQGSNQPQHF. Written as DNA, the CDR3 is TGTGCCTGGAGCCCGGGACAGGGAAGCAATCAGCCCCAGCATTTT. The rearrangement uses TRBV30 and TRBJ1-5, with 9 positions matching TRBD1. The germline V gene encodes CDR1 GTSNPN and CDR2 SVGIG (reference sequence). The CDR3 is made up of 15 amino acids. After removal of 3 bases from V and 1 base from J, the junction contained 4 bases not matched to a gene.

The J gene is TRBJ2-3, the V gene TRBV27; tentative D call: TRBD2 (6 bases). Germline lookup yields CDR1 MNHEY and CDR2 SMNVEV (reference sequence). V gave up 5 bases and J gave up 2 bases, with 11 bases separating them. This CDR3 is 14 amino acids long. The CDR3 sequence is CASSATGDTDTQYF. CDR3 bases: TGTGCCAGCAGTGCGACGGGGGACACAGATACGCAGTATTTT.

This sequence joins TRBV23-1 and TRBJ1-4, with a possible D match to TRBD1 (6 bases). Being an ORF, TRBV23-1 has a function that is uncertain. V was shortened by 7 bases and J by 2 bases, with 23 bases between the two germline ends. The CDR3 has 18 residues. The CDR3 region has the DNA TGCGCCAGCATCGGTCGGAGGCAGGGGCTAGGTACTAATGAAAAACTGTTTTTT. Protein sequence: CASIGRRQGLGTNEKLFF.